Below, 20 T cell receptor beta chains from the same sample are listed, as sequenced in a study of T cells in Graves' hyperthyroidism and ophthalmopathy. TCR beta CDR3 region amplification was performed from RNA transcripts. Researchers ran a first-round RT-PCR on the TCR CDR3 using the HTBI primer set. Each CDR3 protein is one row after TCRdb ran MiXCR on the multiplex PCR reads. The sample comprises about 840,000 distinct CDR3 sequences, over 35% of which are singletons, and 7% to 10% rests with the top ten. Sequenced: blood. The receptors originated from a man in his late teens or twenties with Graves' hyperthyroidism.

There are a few counts of this clonotype. This chain uses TRBV6-5 with TRBJ2-7; TRBD1 aligns across 9 bases. The CDR3 covers 11 residues. Per the germline V gene, CDR1 is MNHEY and CDR2 is SVGAGI. The ends lost 5 bases at V and 11 bases at J; junction bases unmatched: 4. As DNA, the CDR3 is TGTGCCAGCAGTGGGGGGACAGGGAAGTACTTC. Amino acid sequence: CASSGGTGKYF.

This chain links TRBV25-1 with TRBJ1-1; maybe TRBD1 (5 bases). The length of the CDR3 is 12 residues. CDR1 and CDR2 from the germline V gene are MGHDK and SYGVNS. In DNA form, the CDR3 reads TGTGCTAGATCGACGGGGCGCGGAGAAGCTTTCTTT. It specifies CARSTGRGEAFF.

This clonotype was counted only a few times. The rearrangement joins TRBV7-9 to TRBJ1-1; D remains ambiguous. The V and J ends lost 6 bases and 0 bases respectively, with 11 bases between them. Germline CDR1 and CDR2: SEHNR and FQNEAQ (reference sequence). CDR3 length equals 14 residues. The CDR3 bases are TGTGCCAGCAGTTTTGACCAGGTGAACACTGAAGCTTTCTTT. As protein: CASSFDQVNTEAFF.

This clonotype occurred a few times. This rearrangement joins TRBV29-1 to TRBJ2-3, with D tentatively TRBD2 (5 bases). The germline V gene encodes CDR1 SQVTM and CDR2 ANQGSEA. CDR3 length equals 12 residues. V lost 8 bases and J 0 bases, leaving 9 bases between the germline ends. CDR3 sequence (DNA): TGCAGCACAGAGCGGAGCACAGATACGCAGTATTTT. Amino acids: CSTERSTDTQYF.

V usage is TRBV29-1 and J usage is TRBJ1-2; weak D call: TRBD1 (5 bases). Between the trimmed V and J ends, which lost 8 bases and 4 bases, there was a span of 11 bases. The V gene's germline CDR1 is SQVTM and CDR2 ANQGSEA. The CDR3 runs to 11 residues. The CDR3 DNA sequence: TGCAGCCTCGAGGGGTTCTATGGCTACACCTTC. Residues: CSLEGFYGYTF.

In this sample, this clonotype turned up once. The rearrangement joins TRBV10-3 to TRBJ2-7, with 9 bases fitting TRBD1. Germline CDR1 is ENHRY and CDR2 is SYGVKD. V was pared by 5 bases and J by 6 bases, with 14 bases of the junction left unmatched. The CDR3 contains 16 residues. CDR3 sequence: CAISPDGIRQGGEQYF. In DNA, the CDR3 is TGTGCCATCAGTCCTGATGGGATCAGACAGGGGGGCGAGCAGTACTTC.

The V call is TRBV9, the J call TRBJ1-1, with D unresolved. The V end lost 10 bases, the J end lost 1 base, and 14 bases lay between the germline ends. There are 13 residues in the CDR3. Germline CDR1 reads SGDLS; CDR2 reads YYNGEE. The CDR3 sequence: CAWSVSPNTEAFF. Here the CDR3 DNA reads TGTGCCTGGAGTGTAAGTCCGAACACTGAAGCTTTCTTT.

This clonotype has at least ten counts. This chain joins TRBV2 and TRBJ1-1, with D unclear. The CDR3 is 11 amino acids. Germline loops: CDR1 SNHLY, CDR2 FYNNEI. Trimming left V 7 bases short and J 6 bases short, with 9 bases between. The CDR3 here is CASTDAAEAFF. The CDR3 DNA is TGTGCCAGCACCGACGCGGCTGAAGCTTTCTTT. Full variable domain (missing parts from reference TRBV2 and TRBJ1-1): EPEVTQTPSHQVTQMGQEVILRCVPISNHLYFYWYRQILGQKVEFLVSFYNNEISEKSEIFDDQFSVERPDGSNFTLKIRSTKLEDSAMYFCASTDAAEAFFGQGTRLTVV.

This clonotype occurred a few times. J is TRBJ1-1 and V is TRBV10-3; D might be TRBD1 (5 bases). This CDR3 contains 13 residues. Looked up from germline, CDR1 is ENHRY and CDR2 is SYGVKD. The V and J ends lost 10 bases and 4 bases respectively, with 16 bases between them. CDR3 nucleotides: TGTGCCAGCACTGAACAGGAAACCACTGAAGCTTTCTTT. It codes for CASTEQETTEAFF.

The chain uses TRBV20-1 and TRBJ1-2; tentatively, D is TRBD1 (5 bases). V was clipped by 6 bases and J by 6 bases, with 17 bases between them. CDR1 DFQATT and CDR2 SNEGSKA come from the germline V gene (reference sequence). This CDR3 is built from 13 residues. CDR3 residues: CSATRGWRDGYTF. CDR3 DNA sequence: TGCAGTGCGACCCGGGGGTGGAGGGATGGCTACACCTTC.

This rearrangement joins TRBV20-1 to TRBJ2-7; no reliable D call. V lost 1 base, J lost 3 bases, and 10 bases lay in between. The germline CDR1 and CDR2 sequences are DFQATT and SNEGSKA (reference sequence). This CDR3 contains 13 residues. The chain's CDR3 is CSARAASYYEQYF. In DNA form, the CDR3 reads TGCAGTGCTAGAGCGGCCAGCTACTACGAGCAGTACTTC.

This clonotype was seen only a few times. The V gene is TRBV6-5, the J gene TRBJ2-5; D uncertain. The V end lost 6 bases, the J end lost 1 base, and 12 bases lay between the germline ends. The CDR3 extends over 14 amino acids. CDR1 and CDR2 from the germline V gene are MNHEY and SVGAGI. CDR3 in amino acids: CASSNTATQETQYF. The CDR3 bases are TGTGCCAGCAGCAATACAGCGACCCAAGAGACCCAGTACTTC.

This clonotype was picked up a small number of times. The rearrangement links TRBV4-2 to TRBJ2-7; tentatively, D is TRBD1 (6 bases). V lost 1 base and J lost 1, with 11 bases in between. The CDR3 is made up of 15 amino acids. Germline CDR1 reads LGHNA; CDR2 reads YNFKEQ. The CDR3 sequence is CASSQGGHLSYEQYF. CDR3 bases: TGTGCCAGCAGCCAAGGGGGACACCTTTCCTACGAGCAGTACTTC.

This chain links TRBV19 with TRBJ1-5; D might be TRBD1 (6 bases). The CDR3 covers 14 residues. V lost 9 bases, J lost 3 bases, and 15 bases lay in between. Germline CDR1 reads LNHDA; CDR2 reads SQIVND (reference sequence). CDR3 sequence reads: CASSSTGFNQPQHF. CDR3 in DNA: TGTGCCAGCAGCTCCACAGGGTTCAATCAGCCCCAGCATTTT. The variable domain in full, completed from reference TRBV19 and TRBJ1-5, reads DGGITQSPKYLFRKEGQNVTLSCEQNLNHDAMYWYRQDPGQGLRLIYYSQIVNDFQKGDIAEGYSVSREKKESFPLTVTSAQKNPTAFYLCASSSTGFNQPQHFGDGTRLSIL.

This chain uses TRBV2 with TRBJ2-3, with no clear D. The V gene lost 4 bases and the J gene lost 1 base, with 15 bases spanning the gap. The germline V gene has CDR1 SNHLY and CDR2 FYNNEI. The CDR3 contains 16 residues. The CDR3 bases are TGTGCCAGCAGTGCCATGATGAGAGGAGGCACAGATACGCAGTATTTT. Amino acid sequence: CASSAMMRGGTDTQYF. Based on the CDR3 plus reference TRBV2 and TRBJ2-3, the full variable domain is EPEVTQTPSHQVTQMGQEVILRCVPISNHLYFYWYRQILGQKVEFLVSFYNNEISEKSEIFDDQFSVERPDGSNFTLKIRSTKLEDSAMYFCASSAMMRGGTDTQYFGPGTRLTVL.

The rearrangement uses TRBV7-9 and TRBJ1-1; the D is unclear. Germline V CDR1 and CDR2: SEHNR, FQNEAQ (reference sequence). This CDR3 region has 13 residues. The V end was cut by 5 bases, the J end by 8 bases, with 15 bases between. The CDR3 DNA is TGTGCCAGCAGCCCCAACCAGGACGGAGAAGCTTTCTTT. Translation: CASSPNQDGEAFF.

This clonotype was recorded at least ten times. The CDR3 DNA reads as TGTGCCAGCAGCCTCAGGGAAGCTAATGAAAAACTGTTTTTT. Protein: CASSLREANEKLFF. The rearrangement joins TRBV13 to TRBJ1-4; TRBD1 might be the D (5 bases). Germline V gene data show CDR1 as PRHDT and CDR2 as FYEKMQ (reference sequence). CDR3 length: 14 amino acids. The germline V and J ends were trimmed by 5 bases and 3 bases, with 10 bases remaining between them.

A word on this clonotype: One end of the junction does not line up with germline, which may come from a read error. The chain uses TRBV29-1 and TRBJ2-7; tentatively, D is TRBD1 or TRBD2 (5 bases each). This CDR3 is 13 amino acids long. In germline, CDR1 is SQVTM, CDR2 ANQGSEA. The CDR3 nucleotides are TGCAGCGTCGACCGCAGGGACCCCTACGACCAGTACTTC. This encodes CSVDRRDPYDQYF.

The table lists this clonotype with a few counts. J is TRBJ1-3 and V is TRBV19, with a possible D match to TRBD1 (6 bases). The CDR3 totals 15 residues. V lost 10 bases, J lost 2 bases, and 18 bases lay in between. Germline V lookup: CDR1 LNHDA, CDR2 SQIVND (reference sequence). CDR3 nucleotides: TGTGCCACCTCAAGGCAGGGGATTCCTGGAAACACCATATATTTT. Translating gives CATSRQGIPGNTIYF.

This clonotype was counted many times. V gene TRBV12-3 or TRBV12-4 combines with J gene TRBJ1-5; D gene unclear. The CDR3 has 14 residues. Trimming removed 5 bases from V and 1 base from J, with 9 bases in between. The CDR3 DNA sequence: TGTGCCAGCAGTCTGTTGGGGAGCAATCAGCCCCAGCATTTT. Translating it yields CASSLLGSNQPQHF.